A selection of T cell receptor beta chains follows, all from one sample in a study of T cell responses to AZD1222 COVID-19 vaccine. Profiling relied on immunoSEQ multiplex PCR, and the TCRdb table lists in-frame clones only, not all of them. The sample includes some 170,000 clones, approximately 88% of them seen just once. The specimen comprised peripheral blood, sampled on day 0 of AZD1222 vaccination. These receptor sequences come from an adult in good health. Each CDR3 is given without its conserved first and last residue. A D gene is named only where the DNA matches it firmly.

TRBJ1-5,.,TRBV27,ASSLRSNQPQH
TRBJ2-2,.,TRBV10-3,AISESPDAGELF
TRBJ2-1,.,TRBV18,ASTPSRGSYNEQF
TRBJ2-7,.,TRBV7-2,ASSSRFGEQY
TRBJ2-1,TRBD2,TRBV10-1,ASSGASGGLRDNEQF
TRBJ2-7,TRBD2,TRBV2,ASSPRTSAGPYEQY
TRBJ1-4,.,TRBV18,ASSRRERGEKLF
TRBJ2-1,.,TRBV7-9,ASSPRWVGSSYNEQF
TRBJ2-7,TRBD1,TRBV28,ASNSGTGLYEQY
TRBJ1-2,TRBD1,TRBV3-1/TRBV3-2,ASSRGTGVLSNYGYT
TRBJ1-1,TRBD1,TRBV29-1,SVDQGVPNTEAF
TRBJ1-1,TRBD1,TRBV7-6,ASSLEGAGGVRTEAF
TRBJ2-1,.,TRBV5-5,ASSFGRAEKQF
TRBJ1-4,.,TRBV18,ASSNRGPTNEKLF
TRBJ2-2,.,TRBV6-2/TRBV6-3,ASSSLSGAGELF
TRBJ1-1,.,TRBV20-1,SASLFGGNTEAF
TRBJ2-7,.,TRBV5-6,ASRRQPLSSYEQY
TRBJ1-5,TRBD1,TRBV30,AWSAPQQGAIQPQH
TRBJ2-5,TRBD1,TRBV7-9,ASSPTGGAETQY
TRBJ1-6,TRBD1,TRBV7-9,ASSSSDRIYNSPLH
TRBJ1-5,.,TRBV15,ATSRERQGGQPQH
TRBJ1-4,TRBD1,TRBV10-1,ASSVGQGGRMRTNEKLF
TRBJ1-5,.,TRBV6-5,ASSTTYDGNQPQH
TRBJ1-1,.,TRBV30,AWTGGFDTEAF
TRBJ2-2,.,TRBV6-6,ASSESGGTGELF
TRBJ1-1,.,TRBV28,ASRHIEAF
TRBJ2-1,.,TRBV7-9,ASSLGNPYNEQF
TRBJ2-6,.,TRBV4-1,ASSQVQGSSGANVLT
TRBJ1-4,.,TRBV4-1,ASRGGATTNEKLF
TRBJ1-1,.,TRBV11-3,ASSKDTTEAF
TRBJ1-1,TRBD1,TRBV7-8,ASSRRGPTEAF
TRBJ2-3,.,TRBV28,ASSPPLGPSTDTQY
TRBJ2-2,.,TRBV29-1,SVERNTGELF
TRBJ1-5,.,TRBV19,ASSIMNQPQH
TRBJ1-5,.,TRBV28,ASNPLGTGNQPQH
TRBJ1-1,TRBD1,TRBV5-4,ASSNSGTGGRAF
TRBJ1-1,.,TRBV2,ASSELQGTEAF
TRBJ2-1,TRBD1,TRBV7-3,ASSFGQGLYNEQF
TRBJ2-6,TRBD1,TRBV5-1,ASSLAGTVTSGANVLT
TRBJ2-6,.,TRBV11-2,ASSLVGGAGANVLT
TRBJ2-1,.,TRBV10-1,ASSGGSSNEQF
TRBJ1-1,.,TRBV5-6,ASSRRGGTEAF
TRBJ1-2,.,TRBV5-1,ASSPGGNYGYT
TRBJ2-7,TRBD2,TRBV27,ASSLRLAERYEQY
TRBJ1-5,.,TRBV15,ATSREVFQPQH
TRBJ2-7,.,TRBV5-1,ASSLDSGRNYEQY
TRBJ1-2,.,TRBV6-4,ASSDGSTDYT
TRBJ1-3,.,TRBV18,ASSPQRLAGLSGNTIY
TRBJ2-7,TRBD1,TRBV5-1,ASSLASGTATYEQY
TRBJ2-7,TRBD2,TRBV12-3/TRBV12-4,ASSLETSWQY
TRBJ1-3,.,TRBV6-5,ASSSSGSPGNTIY
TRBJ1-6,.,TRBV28,ASSPSFGGGNSPLH